This T cell receptor beta chain was documented in a study of beta chain features in type 1 diabetes. Study results and caveats: Insertion counts at VDJ junctions were lower in type 1 diabetes patients, who also showed more deletions there.

The germline gives CDR1 KGHSH, CDR2 LQKENI. The CDR3 runs to 15 residues. Trimming shortened V by 3 bases and J by 0 bases, and 11 bases separated the two germline ends. Sorting based on CD45RO/CCR7/CD25/CD127/CD95/CD27 separated CD4+ naive, central memory, regulatory and stem cell-like memory cells. About this clone: Its antigen is undetermined. Lacking the conserved final phenylalanine or tryptophan, this CDR3 likely reflects a read error.

The sequenced template was cDNA made from the entire isolated RNA. Measured with immunoSEQ multiplex PCR; TCRdb has only the in-frame clones, and not every one. The sample holds some 150,000 clones, under 60% seen once. Sequenced: Tregs from blood. The sequence came from a young man in good health. The chain combines TRBV18 with TRBJ1-2; D is possibly TRBD1 (6 bases). The CDR3 DNA is TGTGCCAGCTCACCCTCAGGGGAAACTAACTATGGCTACACCCTC. Protein sequence: CASSPSGETNYGYTL.